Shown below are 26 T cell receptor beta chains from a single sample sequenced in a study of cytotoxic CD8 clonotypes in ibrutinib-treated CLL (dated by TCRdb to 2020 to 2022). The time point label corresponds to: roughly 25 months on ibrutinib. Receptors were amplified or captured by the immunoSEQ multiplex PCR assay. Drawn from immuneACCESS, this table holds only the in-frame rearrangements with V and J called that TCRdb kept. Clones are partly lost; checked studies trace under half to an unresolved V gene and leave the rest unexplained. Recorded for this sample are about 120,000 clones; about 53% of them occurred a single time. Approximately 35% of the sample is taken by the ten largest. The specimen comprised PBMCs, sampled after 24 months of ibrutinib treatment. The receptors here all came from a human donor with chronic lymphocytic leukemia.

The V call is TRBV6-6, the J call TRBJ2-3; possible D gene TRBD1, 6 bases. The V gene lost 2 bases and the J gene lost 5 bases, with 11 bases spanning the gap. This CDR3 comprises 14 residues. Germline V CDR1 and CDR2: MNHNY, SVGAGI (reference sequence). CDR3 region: CASSYRQAGDTQYF. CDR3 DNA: TGTGCCAGCAGTTACCGACAGGCGGGAGATACGCAGTATTTT.

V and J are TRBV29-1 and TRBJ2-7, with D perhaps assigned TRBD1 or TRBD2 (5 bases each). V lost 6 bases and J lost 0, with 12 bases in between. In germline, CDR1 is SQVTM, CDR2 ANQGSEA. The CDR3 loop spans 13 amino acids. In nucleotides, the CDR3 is TGCAGCGTATCGGGGACGAGCTCCTACGAGCAGTACTTC. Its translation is CSVSGTSSYEQYF.

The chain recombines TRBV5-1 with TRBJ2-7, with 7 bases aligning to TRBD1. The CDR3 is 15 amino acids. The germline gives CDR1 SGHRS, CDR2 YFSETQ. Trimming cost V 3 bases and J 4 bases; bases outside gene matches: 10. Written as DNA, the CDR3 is TGCGCCAGCAGCTGGATGTCGGGACAGAATTACGAGCAGTACTTC. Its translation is CASSWMSGQNYEQYF.

Here the CDR3 DNA reads TGTGCCATCCACCCGGGGGGGGGTCAAGAGACCCAGTACTTC. Its translation is CAIHPGGGQETQYF. This sequence joins TRBV10-3 and TRBJ2-5; 8 bases line up with TRBD2. The CDR3 loop spans 14 amino acids. Germline CDR1 ENHRY, CDR2 SYGVKD. With V trimmed by 8 bases and J by 2 bases, 7 bases remained unmatched.

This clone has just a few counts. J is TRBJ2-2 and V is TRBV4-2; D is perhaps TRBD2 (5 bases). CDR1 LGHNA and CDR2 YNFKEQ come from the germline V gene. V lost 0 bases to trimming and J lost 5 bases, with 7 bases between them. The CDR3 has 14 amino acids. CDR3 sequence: CASSQEAVTGELFF. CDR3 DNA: TGTGCCAGCAGCCAAGAAGCGGTGACCGGGGAGCTGTTTTTT.

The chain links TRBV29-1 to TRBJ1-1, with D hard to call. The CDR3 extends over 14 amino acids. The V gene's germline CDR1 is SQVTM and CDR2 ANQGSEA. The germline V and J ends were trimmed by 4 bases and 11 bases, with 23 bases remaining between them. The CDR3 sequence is CSVVHHSGKGDAFF. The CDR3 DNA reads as TGCAGCGTTGTTCACCACTCAGGAAAAGGAGACGCTTTCTTT.

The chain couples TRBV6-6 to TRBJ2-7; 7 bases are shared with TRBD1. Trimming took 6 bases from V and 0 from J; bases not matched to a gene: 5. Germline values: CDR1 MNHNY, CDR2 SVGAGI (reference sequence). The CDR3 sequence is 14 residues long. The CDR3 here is CASRLQGTSYEQYF. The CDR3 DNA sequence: TGTGCCAGCAGACTACAGGGGACCTCCTACGAGCAGTACTTC.

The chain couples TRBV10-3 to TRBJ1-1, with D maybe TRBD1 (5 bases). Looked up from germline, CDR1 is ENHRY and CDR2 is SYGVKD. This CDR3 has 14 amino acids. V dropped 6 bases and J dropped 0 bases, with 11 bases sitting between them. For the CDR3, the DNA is TGTGCCATCAGGACAGTCAACCTGAACACTGAAGCTTTCTTT. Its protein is CAIRTVNLNTEAFF.

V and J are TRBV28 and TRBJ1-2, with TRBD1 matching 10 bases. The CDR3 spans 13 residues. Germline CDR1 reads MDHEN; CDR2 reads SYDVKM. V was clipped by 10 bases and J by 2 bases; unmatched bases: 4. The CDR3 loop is CATPGQGNYGYTF. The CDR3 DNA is TGTGCCACCCCGGGACAGGGGAACTATGGCTACACCTTC.

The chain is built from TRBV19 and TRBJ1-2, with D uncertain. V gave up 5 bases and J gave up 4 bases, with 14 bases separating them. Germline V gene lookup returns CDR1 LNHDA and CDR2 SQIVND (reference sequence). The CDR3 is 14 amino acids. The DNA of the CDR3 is TGTGCCAGTAGTGCTATAGACCTCTCCTATGGCTACACCTTC. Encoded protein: CASSAIDLSYGYTF. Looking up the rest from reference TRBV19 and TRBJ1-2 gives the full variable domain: DGGITQSPKYLFRKEGQNVTLSCEQNLNHDAMYWYRQDPGQGLRLIYYSQIVNDFQKGDIAEGYSVSREKKESFPLTVTSAQKNPTAFYLCASSAIDLSYGYTFGSGTRLTVV.

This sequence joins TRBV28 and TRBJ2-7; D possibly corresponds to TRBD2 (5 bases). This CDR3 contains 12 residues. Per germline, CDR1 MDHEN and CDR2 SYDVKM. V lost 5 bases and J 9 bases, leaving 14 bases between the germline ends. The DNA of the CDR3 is TGTGCCAGCAGTCTTAAGGGCGGGCGGCAGTACTTC. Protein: CASSLKGGRQYF.

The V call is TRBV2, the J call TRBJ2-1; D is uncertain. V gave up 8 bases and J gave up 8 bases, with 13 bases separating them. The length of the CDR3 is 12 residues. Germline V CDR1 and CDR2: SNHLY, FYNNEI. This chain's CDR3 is CASSLVSDEQFF. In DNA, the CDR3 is TGTGCCAGCTCCCTAGTGAGCGATGAGCAGTTCTTC.

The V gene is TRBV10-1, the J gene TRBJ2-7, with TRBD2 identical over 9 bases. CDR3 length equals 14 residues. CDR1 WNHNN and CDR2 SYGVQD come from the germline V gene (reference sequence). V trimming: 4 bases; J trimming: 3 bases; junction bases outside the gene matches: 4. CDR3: CASSVSGSLYEQYF. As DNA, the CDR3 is TGCGCCAGCAGTGTTAGCGGGAGTCTCTACGAGCAGTACTTC.

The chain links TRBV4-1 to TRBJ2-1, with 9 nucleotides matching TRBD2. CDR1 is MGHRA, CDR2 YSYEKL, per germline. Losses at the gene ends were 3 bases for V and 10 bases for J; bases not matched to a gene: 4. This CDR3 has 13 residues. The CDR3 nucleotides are TGCGCCAGCAGCCACTTAGCGGGGGTAGAGCAGTTCTTC. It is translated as CASSHLAGVEQFF.

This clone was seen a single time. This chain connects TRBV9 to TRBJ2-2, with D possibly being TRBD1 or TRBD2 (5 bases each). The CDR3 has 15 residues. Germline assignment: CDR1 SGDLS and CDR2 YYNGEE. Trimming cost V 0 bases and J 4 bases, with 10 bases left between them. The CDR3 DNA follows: TGTGCCAGCAGCGTAGACGGGGCAGGCACCGGGGAGCTGTTTTTT. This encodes CASSVDGAGTGELFF.

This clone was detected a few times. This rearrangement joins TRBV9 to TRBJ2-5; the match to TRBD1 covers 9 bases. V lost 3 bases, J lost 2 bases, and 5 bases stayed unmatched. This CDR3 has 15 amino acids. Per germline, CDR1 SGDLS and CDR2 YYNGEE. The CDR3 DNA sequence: TGTGCCAGCAGCGGCCCCGGGACAGGGCAAGAGACCCAGTACTTC. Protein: CASSGPGTGQETQYF.

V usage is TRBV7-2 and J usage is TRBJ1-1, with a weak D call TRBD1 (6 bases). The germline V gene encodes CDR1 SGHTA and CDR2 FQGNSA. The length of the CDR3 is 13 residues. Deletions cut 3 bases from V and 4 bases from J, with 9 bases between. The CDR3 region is CASSFTGSTEAFF. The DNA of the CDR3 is TGTGCCAGCAGCTTCACAGGGTCCACTGAAGCTTTCTTT. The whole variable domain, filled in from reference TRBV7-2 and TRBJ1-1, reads GAGVSQSPSNKVTEKGKDVELRCDPISGHTALYWYRQSLGQGLEFLIYFQGNSAPDKSGLPSDRFSAERTGGSVSTLTIQRTQQEDSAVYLCASSFTGSTEAFFGQGTRLTVV.

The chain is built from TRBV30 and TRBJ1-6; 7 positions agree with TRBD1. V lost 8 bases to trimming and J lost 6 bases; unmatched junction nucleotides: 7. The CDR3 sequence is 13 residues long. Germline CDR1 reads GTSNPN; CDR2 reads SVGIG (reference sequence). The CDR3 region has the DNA TGTGCCGGAAGGGGACAGAGTAATTCACCCCTCCACTTT. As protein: CAGRGQSNSPLHF.

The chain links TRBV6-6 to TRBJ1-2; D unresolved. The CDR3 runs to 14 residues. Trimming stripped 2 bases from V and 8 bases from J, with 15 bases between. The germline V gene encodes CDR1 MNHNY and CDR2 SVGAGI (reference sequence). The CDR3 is CASSYLDQSSGYTF. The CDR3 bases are TGTGCCAGCAGTTACCTTGACCAGTCTTCGGGCTACACCTTC.

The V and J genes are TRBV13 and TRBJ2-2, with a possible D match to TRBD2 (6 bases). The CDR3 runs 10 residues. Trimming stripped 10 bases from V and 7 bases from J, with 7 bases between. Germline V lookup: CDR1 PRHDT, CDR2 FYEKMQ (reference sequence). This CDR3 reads CATGGGELFF. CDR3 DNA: TGTGCCACCGGGGGCGGGGAGCTGTTTTTT.

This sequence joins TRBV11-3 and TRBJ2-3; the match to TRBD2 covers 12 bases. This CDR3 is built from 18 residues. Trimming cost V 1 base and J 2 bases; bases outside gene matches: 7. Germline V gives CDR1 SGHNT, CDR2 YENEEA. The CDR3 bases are TGTGCCAGCAGCTTAGGGGCCGGGACTAGCGGGTACACAGATACGCAGTATTTT. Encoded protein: CASSLGAGTSGYTDTQYF.

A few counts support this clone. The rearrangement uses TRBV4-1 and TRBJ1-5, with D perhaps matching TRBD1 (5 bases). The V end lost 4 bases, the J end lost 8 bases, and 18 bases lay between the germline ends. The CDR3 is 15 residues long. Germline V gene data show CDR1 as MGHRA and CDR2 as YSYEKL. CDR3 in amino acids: CASSRIGGTQEPQHF. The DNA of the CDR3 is TGCGCCAGCAGCCGGATCGGGGGGACCCAGGAGCCCCAGCATTTT.

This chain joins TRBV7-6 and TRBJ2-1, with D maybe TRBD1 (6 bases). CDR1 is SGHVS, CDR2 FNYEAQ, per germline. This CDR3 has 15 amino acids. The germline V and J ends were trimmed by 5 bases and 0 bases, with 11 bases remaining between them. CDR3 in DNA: TGTGCCAGCAGCGTGATGACAGGCTCCTACAATGAGCAGTTCTTC. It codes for CASSVMTGSYNEQFF.

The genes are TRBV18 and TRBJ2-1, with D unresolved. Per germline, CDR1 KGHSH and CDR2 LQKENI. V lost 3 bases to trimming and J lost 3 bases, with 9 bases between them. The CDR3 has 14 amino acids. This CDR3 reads CASSPGGSYNEQFF. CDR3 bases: TGTGCCAGCTCACCGGGCGGCAGCTACAATGAGCAGTTCTTC.

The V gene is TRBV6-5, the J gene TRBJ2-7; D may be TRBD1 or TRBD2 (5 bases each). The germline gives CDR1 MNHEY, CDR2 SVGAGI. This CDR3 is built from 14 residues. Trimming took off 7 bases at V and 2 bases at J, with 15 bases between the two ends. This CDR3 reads CASNKRGITYEQYF. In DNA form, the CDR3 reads TGTGCCAGCAATAAGAGGGGCATCACCTACGAGCAGTACTTC.

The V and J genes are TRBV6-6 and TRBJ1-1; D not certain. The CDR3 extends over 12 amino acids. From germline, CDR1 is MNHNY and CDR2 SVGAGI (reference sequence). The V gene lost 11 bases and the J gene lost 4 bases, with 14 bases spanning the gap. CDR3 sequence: CAVGRVGTEAFF. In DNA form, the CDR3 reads TGTGCCGTTGGGAGGGTGGGCACTGAAGCTTTCTTT.